This TCR beta chain is from a study of metastatic and nonmetastatic thyroid tumors. As for the study in general: A comparison of repertoires was made across blood and tumor or nodule tissue from malignant and benign thyroid patients. Study-wide points: For both blood and tumor, malignant thyroid tumors reportedly showed significantly higher TCR beta diversity than benign nodules did.

CDR1 is DFQATT and CDR2 is SNEGSKA in the germline V gene (reference sequence). The CDR3 covers 15 residues. Each patient went into thyroid surgery without having received any treatment. Regarding this clone: The antigen is undetermined. The junction departs from the called germline gene at one end, perhaps through a read error.

As handled by the study authors: Built for papillary thyroid cancer, a distant-metastasis classifier drew on CDR3 differences across clinicopathological groups. TCRdb recomputed clones from the PCR reads via MiXCR. TCRdb, not the original authors, processed these V and J calls. The table includes roughly 6,800 clones, under 20% detected once. This chain connects TRBV20-1 to TRBJ2-5, with 9 bases identical to TRBD2. The origin of this receptor is a female donor with papillary thyroid cancer or a benign thyroid nodule (not recorded which). Some clones in this sample may be carry-over from other donors' samples. The sample consisted of adjacent normal tissue. Here the CDR3 reads CSPRRPSGAQDTQYF. The CDR3 coding sequence is TGCAGTCCTAGGAGACCTAGCGGGGCACAAGATACCCAGTACTTC.